The table lists the clone carrying this T cell receptor (beta chain) with a few counts. Profiling relied on immunoSEQ multiplex PCR, and the TCRdb table lists in-frame clones only, not all of them. The sample contains 36,000 or so clones, 70% to 90% of which appear only once. This sample is part of a study of T cell changes during pregnancy in multiple sclerosis. Germline V CDR1 and CDR2: MNHEY, SMNVEV (reference sequence). CDR3 length: 11 amino acids. V shed 8 bases and J 4 bases; nucleotides not matched to a gene: 1. The TCR was taken from a female donor with multiple sclerosis, enrolled in a pregnancy study. Sequenced material: CD8+ T cells from peripheral blood mononuclear cells, taken in the third trimester of pregnancy. The genes are TRBV27 and TRBJ2-5; 7 positions agree with TRBD1. This CDR3 is CASWTGETQYF. The CDR3 region has the DNA TGTGCCAGCTGGACAGGAGAGACCCAGTACTTC.